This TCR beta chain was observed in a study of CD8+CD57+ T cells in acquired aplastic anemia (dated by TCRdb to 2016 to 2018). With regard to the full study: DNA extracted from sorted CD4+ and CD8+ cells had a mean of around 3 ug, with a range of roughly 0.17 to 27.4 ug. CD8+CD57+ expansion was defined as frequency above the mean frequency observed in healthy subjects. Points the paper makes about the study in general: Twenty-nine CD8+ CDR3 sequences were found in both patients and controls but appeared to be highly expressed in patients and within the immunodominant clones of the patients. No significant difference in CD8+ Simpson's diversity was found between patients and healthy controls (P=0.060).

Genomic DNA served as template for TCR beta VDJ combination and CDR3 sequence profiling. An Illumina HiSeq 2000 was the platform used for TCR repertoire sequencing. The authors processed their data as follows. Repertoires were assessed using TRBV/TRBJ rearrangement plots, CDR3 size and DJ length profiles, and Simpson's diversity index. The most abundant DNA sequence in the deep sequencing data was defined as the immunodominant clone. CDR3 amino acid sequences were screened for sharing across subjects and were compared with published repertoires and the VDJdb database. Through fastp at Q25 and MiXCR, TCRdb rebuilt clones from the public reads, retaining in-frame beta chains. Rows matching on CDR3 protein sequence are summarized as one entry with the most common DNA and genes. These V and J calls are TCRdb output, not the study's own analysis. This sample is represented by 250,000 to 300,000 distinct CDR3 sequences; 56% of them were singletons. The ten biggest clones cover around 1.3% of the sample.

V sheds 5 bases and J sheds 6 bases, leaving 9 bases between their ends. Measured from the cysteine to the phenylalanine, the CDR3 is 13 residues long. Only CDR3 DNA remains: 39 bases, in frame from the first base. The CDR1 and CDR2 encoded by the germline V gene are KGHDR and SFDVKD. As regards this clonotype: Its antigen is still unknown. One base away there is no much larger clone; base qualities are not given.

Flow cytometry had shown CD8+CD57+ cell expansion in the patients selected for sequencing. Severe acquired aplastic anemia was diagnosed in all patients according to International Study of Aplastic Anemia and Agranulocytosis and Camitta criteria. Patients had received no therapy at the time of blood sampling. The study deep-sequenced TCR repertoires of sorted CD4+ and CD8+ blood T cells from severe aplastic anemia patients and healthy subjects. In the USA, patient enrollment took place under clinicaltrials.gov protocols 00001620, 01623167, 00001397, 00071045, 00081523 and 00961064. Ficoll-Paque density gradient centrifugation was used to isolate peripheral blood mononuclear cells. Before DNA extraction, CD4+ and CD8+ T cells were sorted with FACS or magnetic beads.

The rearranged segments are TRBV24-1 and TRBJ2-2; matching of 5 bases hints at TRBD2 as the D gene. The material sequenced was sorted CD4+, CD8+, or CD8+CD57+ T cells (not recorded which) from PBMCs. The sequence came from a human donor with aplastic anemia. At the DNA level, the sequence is TGTGCCACCAGTGGAAATAGCGCCGGGGAGCTGTTTTTT. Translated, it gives CATSGNSAGELFF.